The 20 T cell receptor beta chains listed next were all sequenced from one sample in a study of human T cells and chemical hapten exposure (dated by TCRdb to about 2021). What this sample's time point label stands for: pre-sensitization, week 0. Taken with the paper, the label for treatment or condition translates to: therapeutic diphenylcyclopropenone sensitization with weekly scalp DPC. The library was generated by RACE. This sample was sequenced with a NextSeq 500. TCRdb itself trimmed the public reads at Q25 with fastp, ran MiXCR and retained productive beta chains. Merged by CDR3 protein, the rows form single entries marked with the most common genes and DNA. The sample table shows 150,000 to 200,000 distinct CDR3 sequences, and 25% to 30% are seen once. The leading ten clones occupy about 2.7% of the sample. The input for sequencing was whole blood, taken in connection with sensitization to the hapten diphenylcyclopropenone (DPC). These receptors originate from a woman under 40 with alopecia areata. Some clones in this sample may be carry-over from other donors' samples.

As to this clonotype: This could be a read error, since a much larger clone is one nucleotide away. The V gene is TRBV9, the J gene TRBJ2-1, with D possibly matching TRBD1 (6 bases). The germline V gene encodes CDR1 SGDLS and CDR2 YYNGEE. V dropped 0 bases and J dropped 0 bases, with 13 bases sitting between them. The CDR3 sequence is 17 residues long. CDR3 sequence (DNA): TGTGCCAGCAGCGTAGATCGGGACATGAGCTCCTACAATGAGCAGTTCTTC. It is translated as CASSVDRDMSSYNEQFF.

V is TRBV2 and J is TRBJ2-2; 7 positions agree with TRBD2. Germline CDR1 SNHLY, CDR2 FYNNEI. The CDR3 loop spans 14 amino acids. With 8 bases clipped from V and 2 bases from J, the junction kept 5 bases outside the gene matches. The CDR3: CASAAGVNTGELFF. CDR3 nucleotides: TGTGCCAGCGCGGCGGGAGTTAACACCGGGGAGCTGTTTTTT.

This clonotype was detected only a few times. This chain joins TRBV27 and TRBJ1-2; D is undetermined. Germline V lookup: CDR1 MNHEY, CDR2 SMNVEV (reference sequence). Trimming shortened V by 4 bases and J by 4 bases, and 13 bases separated the two germline ends. This CDR3 contains 14 residues. This chain's CDR3 is CASSSSGRSYGYTF. CDR3 nucleotide sequence: TGTGCCAGCAGTTCTTCAGGAAGGAGCTATGGCTACACCTTC.

The table lists this clonotype with a few counts. The chain couples TRBV7-9 to TRBJ2-2; the match to TRBD2 covers 9 bases. The CDR3 extends over 16 amino acids. Germline V gives CDR1 SEHNR, CDR2 FQNEAQ (reference sequence). The trim removed 5 bases at V and 0 bases at J, leaving 4 bases unmatched. The CDR3 DNA reads TGTGCCAGCAGCGGAGTAGCGGGGGCGAACACCGGGGAGCTGTTTTTT. The encoded protein is CASSGVAGANTGELFF.

The genes are TRBV5-1 and TRBJ1-1; TRBD1 matches 7 bases. Trimming cost V 1 base and J 7 bases; bases outside gene matches: 7. Germline-derived CDR1 and CDR2 are SGHRS and YFSETQ. The CDR3 has 14 residues. The DNA of the CDR3 is TGCGCCAGCAGCTTGCCGATGGCAGGGGGTGAAGCTTTCTTT. This gives the protein CASSLPMAGGEAFF.

The chain combines TRBV5-1 with TRBJ2-1; 10 bases line up with TRBD1. The CDR3 is 15 amino acids. V lost 3 bases to trimming and J lost 6 bases; unmatched junction nucleotides: 6. Germline loops: CDR1 SGHRS, CDR2 YFSETQ. For the CDR3, the DNA is TGCGCCAGCAGCTCTGGGACAGGGGACCTCAATGAGCAGTTCTTC. This codes for CASSSGTGDLNEQFF.

This clonotype came up a few times. The chain carries TRBV3-1 and TRBJ2-5; perhaps TRBD2 as D (6 bases). Per the germline V gene, CDR1 is LGHDT and CDR2 is YNNKEL (reference sequence). CDR3 length: 12 residues. V was trimmed by 8 bases and J by 0 bases, leaving 7 bases between them. CDR3: CASGGNQETQYF. The CDR3 DNA reads as TGTGCCAGCGGGGGGAACCAAGAGACCCAGTACTTC.

This sequence joins TRBV28 and TRBJ2-1; perhaps D is TRBD1 or TRBD2 (5 bases each). V was clipped by 3 bases and J by 9 bases, with 12 bases between them. The CDR3 runs 13 residues. Germline values: CDR1 MDHEN, CDR2 SYDVKM. CDR3 sequence reads: CASSLNPGREQFF. As DNA, the CDR3 is TGTGCCAGCAGTTTGAACCCGGGACGTGAGCAGTTCTTC.

The rearrangement links TRBV5-1 to TRBJ2-2; no clear D. The CDR3 sequence is 13 residues long. Trimming removed 4 bases at V and 6 bases at J, with 10 bases between. Germline V gene lookup returns CDR1 SGHRS and CDR2 YFSETQ. The CDR3 DNA follows: TGCGCCAGCAGCAATCGTGGGTCCGGGGAGCTGTTTTTT. This encodes CASSNRGSGELFF.

This clonotype was recorded many times. The chain carries TRBV5-1 and TRBJ2-7, with 8 bases lining up with TRBD1. There are 15 residues in the CDR3. Germline V lookup: CDR1 SGHRS, CDR2 YFSETQ. V gave up 2 bases and J gave up 8 bases; unmatched junction bases: 12. CDR3 DNA: TGCGCCAGCAGCTTTGTCGGGACAGGTGAAATGAAGCAGTACTTC. As protein: CASSFVGTGEMKQYF.

This clonotype was observed a handful of times. The chain joins TRBV7-8 to TRBJ1-1; D is unclear. The CDR3 runs 15 residues. The V and J ends lost 2 bases and 6 bases respectively, with 16 bases between them. CDR1 SGHVS and CDR2 FQNEAQ come from the germline V gene. For the CDR3, the DNA is TGTGCCAGCAGCTTACTGCCCCGGGGAGGAGCTGAAGCTTTCTTT. It yields the protein CASSLLPRGGAEAFF.

CDR3 protein: CSATGEGYNEQFF. CDR3 nucleotide sequence: TGCAGTGCTACCGGGGAGGGATACAATGAGCAGTTCTTC. The rearrangement links TRBV20-1 to TRBJ2-1, with 7 bases fitting TRBD2. The CDR3 runs 13 residues. The V and J ends lost 4 bases and 4 bases, in that order; junction bases with no gene match: 4. Germline-derived CDR1 and CDR2 are DFQATT and SNEGSKA (reference sequence).

The chain joins TRBV27 to TRBJ2-7; tentatively, D is TRBD1 (5 bases). The CDR3 length is 16 residues. Per the germline V gene, CDR1 is MNHEY and CDR2 is SMNVEV (reference sequence). V was clipped by 6 bases and J by 1 base, with 19 bases between them. The CDR3 DNA reads as TGTGCCAGCAGACCCCTTTCGGCAGGGATTTCCTACGAGCAGTACTTC. Its translation is CASRPLSAGISYEQYF.

This clonotype turned up a few times. V and J are TRBV5-1 and TRBJ2-1; the D is unclear. This CDR3 region has 14 residues. Germline assignment: CDR1 SGHRS and CDR2 YFSETQ. V was cut by 9 bases and J by 7 bases, with 20 bases left in between. The CDR3: CATTLSHATNEQFF. Here the CDR3 DNA reads TGCGCCACCACACTAAGTCATGCTACAAATGAGCAGTTCTTC.

This clonotype was seen only a few times. This chain links TRBV7-2 with TRBJ2-7; either TRBD1 or TRBD2 may supply D (5 bases each). This CDR3 is 17 amino acids long. Germline CDR1 SGHTA, CDR2 FQGNSA. With 1 base removed from V and 5 bases from J, the gap between germline ends came to 21 bases. As DNA, the CDR3 is TGTGCCAGCAGCTTAGATCTTGGGGCTGGCGGGCGGCACGAGCAGTACTTC. Residues: CASSLDLGAGGRHEQYF.

This clonotype was counted only a few times. The genes are TRBV9 and TRBJ2-1; TRBD2 matches at 7 bases. J gave up 7 bases and V 0 bases, and 7 bases lay outside the gene matches. This CDR3 is built from 15 residues. CDR1 SGDLS and CDR2 YYNGEE come from the germline V gene. The CDR3 DNA follows: TGTGCCAGCAGCGTAGCATCCGGGACTAAGAATGAGCAGTTCTTC. It yields the protein CASSVASGTKNEQFF.

V and J are TRBV20-1 and TRBJ2-1; tentative D call: TRBD2 (5 bases). The V gene's germline CDR1 is DFQATT and CDR2 SNEGSKA (reference sequence). The CDR3 is made up of 13 amino acids. V lost 6 bases and J 4 bases, leaving 13 bases between the germline ends. The CDR3 DNA reads TGCAGTGCCCCGGGTAGCGCATACAATGAGCAGTTCTTC. Its protein is CSAPGSAYNEQFF.

The CDR3 region has the DNA TGTGCCAGCAGCTCAGGGGAGAACATTCAGTACTTC. Its protein product is CASSSGENIQYF. This chain joins TRBV28 and TRBJ2-4; TRBD1 might be the D (6 bases). The V and J ends lost 6 bases and 7 bases respectively, with 10 bases between them. Germline assignment: CDR1 MDHEN and CDR2 SYDVKM. The CDR3 has 12 residues.

This chain joins TRBV5-5 and TRBJ2-1, with D possibly being TRBD1 (5 bases). The V gene lost 4 bases and the J gene lost 7 bases, with 12 bases spanning the gap. This CDR3 spans 13 amino acids. Germline V gene sequence: CDR1 SGHKS, CDR2 YYEKEE (reference sequence). CDR3 amino acids: CASSPKGLNEQFF. In DNA form, the CDR3 reads TGTGCCAGCAGCCCGAAGGGGTTGAATGAGCAGTTCTTC.

The chain is built from TRBV6-1 and TRBJ2-5, with D perhaps matching TRBD1 (5 bases). The CDR3 contains 13 residues. Trimming shortened V by 4 bases and J by 4 bases, and 10 bases separated the two germline ends. The germline V gene has CDR1 MNHNS and CDR2 SASEGT. CDR3 in amino acids: CASSVTGRETQYF. CDR3 DNA: TGTGCCAGCAGTGTCACAGGCCGAGAGACCCAGTACTTC.